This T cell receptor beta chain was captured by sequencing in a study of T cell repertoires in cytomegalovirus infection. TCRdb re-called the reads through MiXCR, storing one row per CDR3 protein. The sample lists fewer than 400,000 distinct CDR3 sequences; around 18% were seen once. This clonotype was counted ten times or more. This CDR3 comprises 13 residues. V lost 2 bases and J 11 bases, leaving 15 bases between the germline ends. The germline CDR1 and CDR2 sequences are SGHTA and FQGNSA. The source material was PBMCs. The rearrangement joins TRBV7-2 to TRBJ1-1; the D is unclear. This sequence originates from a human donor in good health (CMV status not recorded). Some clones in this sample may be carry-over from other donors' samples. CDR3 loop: CASSLHSLQRAFF. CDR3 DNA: TGTGCCAGCAGCTTACACAGCCTCCAGAGGGCTTTCTTT.